This T cell receptor (beta chain) was profiled in a study of OX40 agonist ivuxolimab in advanced cancers. Study-wide findings and caveats: CD4+ T cells averaged fewer expanded clones than CD8+ T cells. Also showing low normalized T-cell clonal expansion were some of the nonresponders. Blood T cells, both CD4+ and CD8+, expanded clonally by week 6 at 0.1 to 3.0 mg/kg.

The CDR3 length is 16 residues. On this clone: Its matching antigen is unknown.

The investigators sampled blood at baseline, at cycle 4 day 1, and at cycle 7 day 1. The repertoire was sequenced with immunoSEQ multiplex PCR; TCRdb's copy has only in-frame clones and lacks some. The sample shows roughly 76,000 clones, about 91% of them seen only once. Specimen: CD4+ or CD8+ T cells sorted from blood, collected in a trial of the OX40 agonist ivuxolimab. The TCR was taken from an adult with an advanced solid tumor such as melanoma, head and neck, liver or kidney cancer. The V call is TRBV21-1, the J call TRBJ2-7; the D segment call TRBD2 is taken from the table without a DNA check. TRBV21-1 is a recognized pseudogene. In DNA, the CDR3 is TGTGCCAGCAGCAATCCGGGACTAGCGGGAATCTACGAGCAGTACTTC. This sequence encodes CASSNPGLAGIYEQYF.